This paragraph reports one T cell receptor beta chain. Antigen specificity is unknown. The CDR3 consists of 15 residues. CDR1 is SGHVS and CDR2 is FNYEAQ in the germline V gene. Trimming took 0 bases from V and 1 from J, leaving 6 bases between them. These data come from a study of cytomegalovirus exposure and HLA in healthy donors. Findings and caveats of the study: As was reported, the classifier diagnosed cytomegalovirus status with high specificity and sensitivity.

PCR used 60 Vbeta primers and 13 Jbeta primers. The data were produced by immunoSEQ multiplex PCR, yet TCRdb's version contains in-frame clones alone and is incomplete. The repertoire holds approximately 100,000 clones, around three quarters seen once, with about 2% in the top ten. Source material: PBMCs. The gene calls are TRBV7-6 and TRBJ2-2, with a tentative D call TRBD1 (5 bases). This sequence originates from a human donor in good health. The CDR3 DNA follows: TGTGCCAGCAGCTTAGCGGGGCTGAACACCGGGGAGCTGTTTTTT. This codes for CASSLAGLNTGELFF.